A selection of T cell receptor beta chains follows, all from one sample in a study of siplizumab effects on memory and regulatory T cells. The method was immunoSEQ multiplex PCR; TCRdb's version includes in-frame clones alone and lacks a portion of them. Seen here are about 99,000 clones, over 90% observed once, and the top ten hold roughly 0.62%. Sequenced material: Tregs sorted from blood. The receptors were sampled from a human donor in good health. Each CDR3 is given with its conserved first and last residue. The order of the fields is clone size, D gene, V gene, J gene, CDR3 protein, CDR3 DNA. The D gene is left open where the match is weak. Rows give clone size only sometimes, using once, few, many, or a class for an expanded clone.

NA	NA	TRBV27	TRBJ1-5	CASSYRAPQGFGNQPQHF	TGTGCCAGCAGTTACCGAGCCCCACAGGGTTTTGGCAATCAGCCCCAGCATTTT
NA	TRBD2	TRBV7-2	TRBJ2-3	CASSGTSGFTDTQYF	TGTGCCAGCAGCGGGACTAGCGGCTTCACAGATACGCAGTATTTT
NA	TRBD1	TRBV11-3	TRBJ2-7	CASSPDRGDEQYF	TGTGCCAGCAGCCCGGACAGGGGCGACGAGCAGTACTTC
NA	TRBD2	TRBV27	TRBJ2-3	CASSYLAGAVADTQYF	TGTGCCAGCAGTTATTTAGCGGGGGCAGTAGCAGATACGCAGTATTTT
once	TRBD1	TRBV19	TRBJ2-5	CASSPSRTGWRETQYF	TGTGCCAGTAGTCCTTCCCGGACAGGGTGGAGAGAGACCCAGTACTTC
NA	NA	TRBV9	TRBJ2-1	CASSIGVGNEQFF	TGTGCCAGCAGCATAGGGGTTGGGAATGAGCAGTTCTTC
NA	NA	TRBV7-2	TRBJ2-1	CASSLAGQPEQFF	TGTGCCAGCAGCTTAGCGGGACAACCCGAGCAGTTCTTC
NA	NA	TRBV30	TRBJ2-1	CAWSFFGEQFF	TGTGCCTGGAGTTTTTTTGGAGAGCAGTTCTTC
NA	NA	TRBV19	TRBJ1-3	CASSWVPRSGNTIYF	TGTGCCAGTAGTTGGGTACCGCGCTCTGGAAACACCATATATTTT
once	NA	TRBV6-6	TRBJ1-1	CASVLRGRNTEAFF	TGTGCCAGCGTACTCCGGGGTAGGAACACTGAAGCTTTCTTT
once	TRBD1	TRBV14	TRBJ2-7	CASSPLPGQGSYEQYF	TGTGCCAGCAGCCCACTTCCGGGACAGGGCTCCTACGAGCAGTACTTC
NA	NA	TRBV11-2	TRBJ2-1	CASSSRWQNEQFF	TGTGCCAGCAGCTCTCGGTGGCAAAATGAGCAGTTCTTC
NA	NA	TRBV9	TRBJ2-1	CASSVGIGDVGSSYNEQFF	TGTGCCAGCAGCGTAGGTATTGGGGACGTCGGTAGCTCCTACAATGAGCAGTTCTTC
NA	NA	TRBV29-1	TRBJ2-5	CSGRRSGETQYF	TGCAGCGGGCGGCGGTCTGGAGAGACCCAGTACTTC
NA	NA	TRBV21-1	TRBJ2-2	CASSRRESNTGELFF	TGTGCCAGCAGCCGCAGGGAGTCGAACACCGGGGAGCTGTTTTTT
NA	NA	TRBV19	TRBJ2-5	CASRGRVAETQYF	TGTGCCAGCCGCGGTCGGGTAGCGGAGACCCAGTACTTC
NA	NA	TRBV5-1	TRBJ2-5	CASAGGWETQYF	TGCGCCAGCGCTGGGGGCTGGGAGACCCAGTACTTC
NA	TRBD1	TRBV7-3	TRBJ2-1	CASGTGSFDEQFF	TGTGCCAGCGGGACAGGGAGTTTCGATGAGCAGTTCTTC
NA	TRBD2	TRBV4-2	TRBJ2-6	CASSQDGRSNVLTF	TGTGCCAGCAGCCAAGACGGGAGGTCCAACGTCCTGACTTTC
NA	TRBD2	TRBV9	TRBJ2-1	CASSVEGTSGIYNEQFF	TGTGCCAGCAGCGTGGAGGGGACTAGCGGGATCTACAATGAGCAGTTCTTC
once	NA	TRBV7-9	TRBJ2-7	CASSLSGSSYEQYF	TGTGCCAGCAGCTTATCGGGGAGCTCCTACGAGCAGTACTTC
NA	NA	TRBV6-1	TRBJ1-6	CASSELHRPLHF	TGTGCCAGCAGTGAGCTTCATAGGCCCCTCCACTTT
NA	NA	TRBV6-5	TRBJ2-7	CASSYSMTHEQYF	TGTGCCAGCAGTTACTCGATGACCCACGAGCAGTACTTC
NA	TRBD2	TRBV5-6	TRBJ2-3	CASSTSGSLSDTQYF	TGTGCCAGCAGCACAAGCGGGAGTCTCTCAGATACGCAGTATTTT
NA	TRBD1	TRBV7-7	TRBJ2-7	CASSLADRDRNYEQYF	TGTGCTAGCAGCTTGGCGGACCGGGACAGGAACTACGAGCAGTACTTC
NA	NA	TRBV7-9	TRBJ2-7	CASSLIYEQYF	TGTGCCAGCAGCTTAATCTACGAGCAGTACTTC
NA	NA	TRBV5-4	TRBJ2-7	CASSSGLNEQYF	TGTGCCAGCAGCTCCGGACTTAACGAGCAGTACTTC
once	TRBD2	TRBV14	TRBJ2-3	CASSLGWGRGRDTQYF	TGTGCCAGCAGCCTTGGATGGGGTCGCGGGAGGGATACGCAGTATTTT
once	NA	TRBV6-5	TRBJ2-7	CASSPVAESSYEQYF	TGTGCCAGCAGTCCCGTAGCGGAAAGCTCCTACGAGCAGTACTTC
NA	NA	TRBV5-1	TRBJ2-2	CASTQVTGGELFF	TGCGCCAGCACACAGGTCACCGGCGGGGAGCTGTTTTTT
NA	TRBD1	TRBV14	TRBJ2-5	CARENWDRFQETQYF	TGTGCCAGGGAAAACTGGGACAGATTCCAAGAGACCCAGTACTTC
NA	TRBD2	TRBV18	TRBJ2-3	CASSSLTSGGTDTQYF	TGTGCCAGCTCATCGTTGACTAGCGGGGGCACAGATACGCAGTATTTT
NA	NA	TRBV7-8	TRBJ1-1	CASRTGTANTEAFF	TGTGCCAGCAGAACCGGGACGGCTAACACTGAAGCTTTCTTT
NA	TRBD1	TRBV29-1	TRBJ2-3	CSVSDRANTDTQYF	TGCAGCGTTTCGGACAGGGCAAACACAGATACGCAGTATTTT
NA	TRBD2	TRBV7-6	TRBJ2-7	CASSKRPPGLAETYEQYF	TGTGCCAGCAGTAAAAGACCACCGGGACTAGCGGAAACATACGAGCAGTACTTC
NA	NA	TRBV7-2	TRBJ2-7	CASSLGGRHSYEQYF	TGTGCCAGCAGCTTAGGAGGGCGGCACTCCTACGAGCAGTACTTC
NA	TRBD2	TRBV9	TRBJ2-1	CASSQRTRANEQFF	TGTGCCAGCAGCCAGAGGACTAGGGCCAATGAGCAGTTCTTC
NA	NA	TRBV4-1	TRBJ1-1	CASRQGNTEAFF	TGCGCCAGCAGACAGGGGAACACTGAAGCTTTCTTT
NA	NA	TRBV7-9	TRBJ2-3	CASSQVGGPTDTQYF	TGTGCCAGCAGCCAGGTCGGGGGCCCCACAGATACGCAGTATTTT
NA	NA	TRBV10-3	TRBJ2-3	CATRIQDITDTQYF	TGTGCCACCCGAATCCAGGACATCACAGATACGCAGTATTTT
NA	NA	TRBV2	TRBJ1-5	CASRAEGRNQPQHF	TGTGCCAGCAGAGCCGAGGGGCGCAATCAGCCCCAGCATTTT